A selection of T cell receptor beta chains follows, all from one sample in a study of response to subunit inactivated influenza vaccine. TCRdb processed the RT-PCR reads anew with MiXCR; each CDR3 protein has one entry. The repertoire includes about 780,000 distinct CDR3 sequences, 15% to 20% of them detected once, and approximately 10% sits in the top ten. Sequenced material: PBMCs from blood, taken 4 to 6 days after vaccination. The receptors shown here come from a man aged 50 to 59 who received an inactivated influenza vaccine. Each CDR3 is given with its conserved first and last residue. Fields, in order: J gene, clone size, V gene, D gene, CDR3 DNA, CDR3 protein. The D gene is left open where the match is weak. The size entry is marked missing in some rows and otherwise reads once, few, many or a size class.

J: TRBJ2-7; size: -; V: TRBV7-2; D: -; DNA: TGTGTCAGCAGCTTGGAGGGGTACGAGCAGTACTTC; CDR3: CVSSLEGYEQYF
J: TRBJ1-1; size: few; V: TRBV6-2/TRBV6-3; D: -; DNA: TGTGCCAGCAGTCCGGACGAGAACACTGAAGCTTTCTTT; CDR3: CASSPDENTEAFF
J: TRBJ2-3; size: many; V: TRBV10-3; D: TRBD2; DNA: TGTGCCATCAGTGAGTGGATAACTAGCGGGAGGGTGACAGATACGCAGTATTTT; CDR3: CAISEWITSGRVTDTQYF
J: TRBJ2-5; size: -; V: TRBV4-3; D: -; DNA: TGCGCCAGCAGCCAAGATCGGGCAGGGGGGCAGACCCAGTACTTC; CDR3: CASSQDRAGGQTQYF
J: TRBJ2-2; size: -; V: TRBV7-3; D: -; DNA: TGTGCCAGCAGTTCAACTAGGAACACCGGGGAGCTGTTTTTT; CDR3: CASSSTRNTGELFF
J: TRBJ1-5; size: -; V: TRBV4-3; D: TRBD1; DNA: TGCGCCAGCAGCCAAGGTACAGGGGCTCAACAGCCCCAGCATTTT; CDR3: CASSQGTGAQQPQHF
J: TRBJ2-1; size: -; V: TRBV9; D: -; DNA: TGTGCCAGCAGCGTAGTGGCTCATTACAATGAGCAGTTCTTC; CDR3: CASSVVAHYNEQFF
J: TRBJ2-3; size: -; V: TRBV10-2; D: TRBD2; DNA: TGCGCCAGCAGCAAGGGGGGACTAGCGCTTCCGGATACGCAGTATTTT; CDR3: CASSKGGLALPDTQYF
J: TRBJ2-1; size: many; V: TRBV12-3/TRBV12-4; D: TRBD2; DNA: TGTGCCAGCAGTATAGCGGGAGAGTACAATGAGCAGTTCTTC; CDR3: CASSIAGEYNEQFF
J: TRBJ2-2; size: -; V: TRBV12-3/TRBV12-4; D: -; DNA: TGTGCCAGCAGACAGGGACAAAACGGACCCACCGGGGAGCTGTTTTTT; CDR3: CASRQGQNGPTGELFF
J: TRBJ2-2; size: -; V: TRBV6-2/TRBV6-3; D: -; DNA: TGTGCCAGCACCCCACGTCGTGGGGAGCTGTTTTTT; CDR3: CASTPRRGELFF
J: TRBJ2-7; size: few; V: TRBV28; D: -; DNA: TGTGCCAGCAGTCACCATCAGTACGAGCAGTACTTC; CDR3: CASSHHQYEQYF
J: TRBJ1-1; size: -; V: TRBV12-3/TRBV12-4; D: -; DNA: TGTGCCAGCAGTTCCCCGGACAGATTAAGAGAAGCTTTCTTT; CDR3: CASSSPDRLREAFF
J: TRBJ2-4; size: many; V: TRBV3-1; D: -; DNA: TGTGCCAGCAGCCAGGGGGCCAAAAACATTCAGTACTTC; CDR3: CASSQGAKNIQYF
J: TRBJ2-2; size: -; V: TRBV6-2/TRBV6-3; D: -; DNA: TGTGCCAGCAGCCGCCTGACAGTACTCGGGGAGCTGTTTTTT; CDR3: CASSRLTVLGELFF
J: TRBJ2-7; size: few; V: TRBV14; D: TRBD2; DNA: TGTGCCAGCACCCCAGCTAGCGGGAGCTACGAGCAGTACTTC; CDR3: CASTPASGSYEQYF
J: TRBJ2-2; size: few; V: TRBV18; D: -; DNA: TGTGCCAGCTCACCACGTCAACAGGGGAACACCGGGGAGCTGTTTTTT; CDR3: CASSPRQQGNTGELFF
J: TRBJ1-2; size: few; V: TRBV29-1; D: -; DNA: TGCAGCGTTGTTGAAGGGACGGAGCGAGGCTACACCTTC; CDR3: CSVVEGTERGYTF
J: TRBJ1-4; size: -; V: TRBV20-1; D: -; DNA: TGCAGTGCCGACAAAGAAAAACTGTTTTTT; CDR3: CSADKEKLFF
J: TRBJ2-1; size: few; V: TRBV5-1; D: -; DNA: TGCGCCAGCAGCCTAAGTTCGGGACGCTCCTACAATGAGCAGTTCTTC; CDR3: CASSLSSGRSYNEQFF
J: TRBJ1-5; size: few; V: TRBV6-1; D: TRBD1; DNA: TGTGCCAGCAGTACAGGGGGCGCGGGCAATCAGCCCCAGCATTTT; CDR3: CASSTGGAGNQPQHF
J: TRBJ2-7; size: few; V: TRBV7-2; D: -; DNA: TGTGCCACTGGGCCGGATTCAAGTTACTACGAGCAGTACTTC; CDR3: CATGPDSSYYEQYF
J: TRBJ2-7; size: many; V: TRBV29-1; D: -; DNA: TGCAGCGCTACGGAGGGCGGCGAGCAGTACTTC; CDR3: CSATEGGEQYF
J: TRBJ1-1; size: once; V: TRBV9; D: -; DNA: TGTGCCATCAGCTCCGGGGAGGACACTGAAGCTTTCTTT; CDR3: CAISSGEDTEAFF
J: TRBJ2-3; size: -; V: TRBV7-9; D: TRBD1; DNA: TGTGCCAGCAGCCATGGGACAGACCCCACAGATACGCAGTATTTT; CDR3: CASSHGTDPTDTQYF
J: TRBJ2-5; size: -; V: TRBV6-5; D: -; DNA: TGTGCCAGCAGTTACTTCGGGGAGGAGACCCAGTACTTC; CDR3: CASSYFGEETQYF
J: TRBJ2-5; size: -; V: TRBV19; D: -; DNA: TGTGCCAGTAGCCTTTACGTCGTGCCCAGGGAGACCCAGTACTTC; CDR3: CASSLYVVPRETQYF
J: TRBJ2-7; size: -; V: TRBV28; D: -; DNA: TGTGCCAGCCGGTCGGCAGGTCCCTCGTACGAGCAGTACTTC; CDR3: CASRSAGPSYEQYF
J: TRBJ2-1; size: few; V: TRBV28; D: TRBD2; DNA: TGTGCCAGCAGTTCTCCCATTAGCGGGAGGCACAATGAGCAGTTCTTC; CDR3: CASSSPISGRHNEQFF
J: TRBJ1-6; size: few; V: TRBV20-1; D: -; DNA: TGCAGTGCTGGTAGGGGACCCTATAATTCACCCCTCCACTTT; CDR3: CSAGRGPYNSPLHF
J: TRBJ1-1; size: few; V: TRBV7-2; D: TRBD1; DNA: TGTGCCAGCAGCTTATATATACAGGGGACCGAAGCTTTCTTT; CDR3: CASSLYIQGTEAFF
J: TRBJ2-5; size: -; V: TRBV12-3/TRBV12-4; D: TRBD1; DNA: TGTGCCAGCAGTTTACTCGGGACAGGGGAAGAGACCCAGTACTTC; CDR3: CASSLLGTGEETQYF
J: TRBJ2-2; size: few; V: TRBV7-2; D: -; DNA: TGTGCCAGCAGCTCCTATGACACCGGGGAGCTGTTTTTT; CDR3: CASSSYDTGELFF
J: TRBJ2-3; size: few; V: TRBV20-1; D: TRBD2; DNA: TGCAGTGCAATAGCGGGGGAGAGCACAGATACGCAGTATTTT; CDR3: CSAIAGESTDTQYF
J: TRBJ1-5; size: -; V: TRBV28; D: TRBD1; DNA: TGTGCCAGCAGTCATAGACAGGGGACGAGCAATCAGCCCCAGCATTTT; CDR3: CASSHRQGTSNQPQHF
J: TRBJ2-5; size: -; V: TRBV20-1; D: TRBD2; DNA: TGCAGTGCTAATCTCCTGGGAGGGAGAGAGACCCAGTACTTC; CDR3: CSANLLGGRETQYF
J: TRBJ2-7; size: -; V: TRBV20-1; D: -; DNA: TGCAGTGCTAGAGATTTGGACCGATTCTACGAGCAGTACTTC; CDR3: CSARDLDRFYEQYF
J: TRBJ2-2; size: -; V: TRBV12-3/TRBV12-4; D: -; DNA: TGTGCCAGCACACGGGGCGAGGCAGCCACCGGGGAGCTGTTTTTT; CDR3: CASTRGEAATGELFF
J: TRBJ1-5; size: -; V: TRBV12-3/TRBV12-4; D: -; DNA: TGTGCCAGCAGTTTCTTACATACGGCAGGTCAGCCCCAGCATTTT; CDR3: CASSFLHTAGQPQHF
J: TRBJ2-3; size: few; V: TRBV29-1; D: TRBD1; DNA: TGCAGCGGAGGGACAGGGGTCTCCACAGATACGCAGTATTTT; CDR3: CSGGTGVSTDTQYF
J: TRBJ2-2; size: -; V: TRBV20-1; D: -; DNA: TGCAGTGCCAAAGAAAGGAACACCGGGGAGCTGTTTTTT; CDR3: CSAKERNTGELFF
J: TRBJ2-6; size: few; V: TRBV11-1; D: TRBD1; DNA: TGTGCCAGCAGCTTTACGGGACAGGGGGCTAGATATGGGGCCAACGTCCTGACTTTC; CDR3: CASSFTGQGARYGANVLTF
J: TRBJ2-5; size: -; V: TRBV5-1; D: TRBD2; DNA: TGCGCCAGCAGCTTGGACGGGACTAGCGGCCAAGAGACCCAGTACTTC; CDR3: CASSLDGTSGQETQYF
J: TRBJ2-7; size: -; V: TRBV5-8; D: TRBD1; DNA: TGTGCCAGCACTCCGGACAGGGGGCGCCCCTACGAGCAGTACTTC; CDR3: CASTPDRGRPYEQYF
J: TRBJ2-2; size: -; V: TRBV12-3/TRBV12-4; D: -; DNA: TGTGCCACTATCACCGATTACACCGGGGAGCTGTTTTTT; CDR3: CATITDYTGELFF
J: TRBJ2-1; size: -; V: TRBV15; D: -; DNA: TGTGCCACCAGCAGAGATATCGGGGGTTCCAATGAGCAGTTCTTC; CDR3: CATSRDIGGSNEQFF
J: TRBJ1-2; size: few; V: TRBV12-3/TRBV12-4; D: -; DNA: TGTGCCAGCAGTTTCAAGGGAAGTGAGAGTTCAAACTATGGCTACACCTTC; CDR3: CASSFKGSESSNYGYTF
J: TRBJ2-7; size: many; V: TRBV29-1; D: -; DNA: TGCAGCGTTGAGCGCGCCGCTAACGAGCAGTACTTC; CDR3: CSVERAANEQYF
J: TRBJ2-1; size: -; V: TRBV6-4; D: -; DNA: TGTGCCAGCAGCGCCGGGACTCTTAATTATTACAATGAGCAGTTCTTC; CDR3: CASSAGTLNYYNEQFF
J: TRBJ2-7; size: -; V: TRBV7-8; D: TRBD2; DNA: TGTGCCAGCAGCTTCGCAGCGGGGGGTTACGAGCAGTACTTC; CDR3: CASSFAAGGYEQYF
J: TRBJ1-5; size: few; V: TRBV27; D: -; DNA: TGTGCCAGCAGTTTAGGCAGGACTAATCAGCCCCAGCATTTT; CDR3: CASSLGRTNQPQHF
J: TRBJ2-5; size: few; V: TRBV20-1; D: -; DNA: TGCAGTGCCCACACTAGCTCATGGTACCAAGAGACCCAGTACTTC; CDR3: CSAHTSSWYQETQYF
J: TRBJ2-1; size: few; V: TRBV20-1; D: TRBD1; DNA: TGCAGTGCTAGAAAAGGGACAGGGAGGAACAATGAGCAGTTCTTC; CDR3: CSARKGTGRNNEQFF
J: TRBJ2-7; size: -; V: TRBV5-1; D: -; DNA: TGCGCCAGCAGCTTGGCGGGGACCCCCTACGAGCAGTACTTC; CDR3: CASSLAGTPYEQYF
J: TRBJ2-1; size: -; V: TRBV30; D: -; DNA: TGTGCCTGGAGTGTAAGGATCTGGACTCCAGGCTCCTACAATGAGCAGTTCTTC; CDR3: CAWSVRIWTPGSYNEQFF
J: TRBJ1-2; size: -; V: TRBV6-2/TRBV6-3; D: -; DNA: TGTGCCAGCAGTTACGAGTGGGACTATGGCTACACCTTC; CDR3: CASSYEWDYGYTF
J: TRBJ2-3; size: few; V: TRBV24-1; D: TRBD2; DNA: TGTGCCACCAGTGATGCGGGGGGGCACCCAGATACGCAGTATTTT; CDR3: CATSDAGGHPDTQYF
J: TRBJ1-5; size: many; V: TRBV12-3/TRBV12-4; D: -; DNA: TGTGCCAGCAGTTTCCAGTCCAATCAGCCCCAGCATTTT; CDR3: CASSFQSNQPQHF